Shown below are 29 T cell receptor beta chains from a single sample sequenced in a study of cytomegalovirus exposure and HLA in healthy donors. Both 60 Vbeta primers and 13 Jbeta primers went into the PCR. Repertoires were generated with immunoSEQ multiplex PCR, while TCRdb's copy carries only in-frame clones and drops some. The table shows 110,000 to 150,000 clones, with around 70% occurring only once. The sample comprised PBMCs. The receptors here all came from an older woman in good health and CMV-seropositive.

This clone has more than one count but fewer than ten. The chain recombines TRBV6-1 with TRBJ1-1, with D possibly TRBD1 on 6 matching bases. V gave up 1 base and J gave up 7 bases, with 16 bases separating them. The CDR3 runs to 15 residues. Germline V gives CDR1 MNHNS, CDR2 SASEGT. The CDR3 reads CASSEDRVPFHEAFF. The CDR3 DNA reads as TGTGCCAGCAGTGAAGACAGGGTTCCCTTTCATGAAGCTTTCTTT.

The V and J genes are TRBV2 and TRBJ2-1; TRBD2 matches 10 bases. Germline CDR1 reads SNHLY; CDR2 reads FYNNEI. This CDR3 has 15 residues. Trimming at V came to 3 bases and at J to 6 bases, leaving 5 bases not matched to a gene. CDR3 coding DNA: TGTGCCAGCAGTGAGCTAGCGGGAGTACCCAATGAGCAGTTCTTC. Its translation is CASSELAGVPNEQFF.

This clone was seen a handful of times. This sequence joins TRBV7-8 and TRBJ1-1; D remains ambiguous. The V gene's germline CDR1 is SGHVS and CDR2 FQNEAQ. The CDR3 spans 13 residues. The V and J ends lost 1 base and 1 base respectively, with 4 bases between them. CDR3 nucleotide sequence: TGTGCCAGCAGCTTAGACAGGAACACTGAAGCTTTCTTT. Translation: CASSLDRNTEAFF. The full variable domain, rest sourced from reference TRBV7-8 and TRBJ1-1, is GAGVSQSPRYKVAKRGQDVALRCDPISGHVSLFWYQQALGQGPEFLTYFQNEAQLDKSGLPSDRFFAERPEGSVSTLKIQRTQQEDSAVYLCASSLDRNTEAFFGQGTRLTVV.

The rearrangement links TRBV28 to TRBJ1-3; D gene uncertain. V lost 10 bases, J lost 0 bases, and 13 bases lay in between. The CDR3 sequence is 14 residues long. Per the germline V gene, CDR1 is MDHEN and CDR2 is SYDVKM. CDR3: CATQTQSSGNTIYF. The DNA for the CDR3 is TGTGCCACCCAGACACAAAGCTCTGGAAACACCATATATTTT.

The sample holds one count of this clone. This chain links TRBV5-5 with TRBJ2-2; 7 bases line up with TRBD2. The V gene end was trimmed by 0 bases and the J gene end by 4 bases; junction bases not matched to a gene: 6. Germline V lookup: CDR1 SGHKS, CDR2 YYEKEE (reference sequence). This CDR3 has 16 amino acids. The CDR3 sequence: CASSLGEGRSTGELFF. The CDR3 region has the DNA TGTGCCAGCAGCTTGGGGGAGGGACGCTCCACCGGGGAGCTGTTTTTT.

This chain uses TRBV7-3 with TRBJ2-1; possible D gene TRBD2, 5 bases. CDR1 SGHTA and CDR2 FQGTGA come from the germline V gene. V was clipped by 3 bases and J by 6 bases, with 9 bases between them. This CDR3 has 13 amino acids. This CDR3 is CASSFPTSNEQFF. As DNA, the CDR3 is TGTGCCAGCAGCTTCCCAACTAGCAATGAGCAGTTCTTC.

This clone was picked up a small number of times. This chain links TRBV5-4 with TRBJ2-7; TRBD2 matches at 11 bases. Germline-derived CDR1 and CDR2 are SGHNT and YYREEE (reference sequence). The ends lost 0 bases at V and 3 bases at J; junction bases unmatched: 11. This CDR3 has 18 amino acids. In nucleotides, the CDR3 is TGTGCCAGCAGCTTGGGCCTAACTAGCGGGGGTTTCTTCTACGAGCAGTACTTC. Translated: CASSLGLTSGGFFYEQYF.

The chain is built from TRBV9 and TRBJ2-7; 9 bases fit TRBD2. After removal of 0 bases from V and 6 bases from J, the junction contained 4 bases not matched to a gene. Germline V gene data show CDR1 as SGDLS and CDR2 as YYNGEE. This CDR3 has 14 residues. As DNA, the CDR3 is TGTGCCAGCAGCGTAGTGCTAGCGGGAAGCGAGCAGTACTTC. Protein sequence: CASSVVLAGSEQYF.

A few counts support this clone. The gene calls are TRBV5-1 and TRBJ1-1, with TRBD1 matching over 7 bases. In germline, CDR1 is SGHRS, CDR2 YFSETQ. The CDR3 runs 12 residues. J was trimmed by 11 bases and V by 2 bases; bases with no gene match: 6. Here the CDR3 reads CASSLGQGGAFF. CDR3 DNA sequence: TGCGCCAGCAGCTTAGGGCAGGGGGGTGCTTTCTTT.

The chain combines TRBV11-2 with TRBJ2-1, with 15 bases aligning to TRBD2. Trimming removed 4 bases from V and 9 bases from J; junction bases left unmatched: 13. Germline-derived CDR1 and CDR2 are SGHAT and FQNNGV. CDR3 size: 18 residues. CDR3 sequence reads: CASSSSRTSGRAFREQFF. CDR3 in DNA: TGTGCCAGCAGCTCCAGTCGGACTAGCGGGAGGGCCTTCCGTGAGCAGTTCTTC.

V usage is TRBV19 and J usage is TRBJ1-2, with D unresolved. CDR3 length: 13 residues. Germline V CDR1 and CDR2: LNHDA, SQIVND (reference sequence). V lost 5 bases to trimming and J lost 2 bases, with 9 bases between them. Here the CDR3 DNA reads TGTGCCAGTAGTGGAACAGCAAACTATGGCTACACCTTC. Its protein is CASSGTANYGYTF.

The chain combines TRBV30 with TRBJ1-5; D not certain. V dropped 5 bases and J dropped 0 bases, with 8 bases sitting between them. Germline V gives CDR1 GTSNPN, CDR2 SVGIG (reference sequence). The CDR3 covers 13 residues. This CDR3 is CAWQEGSNQPQHF. The CDR3 nucleotides are TGTGCCTGGCAGGAGGGTAGCAATCAGCCCCAGCATTTT.

V and J are TRBV28 and TRBJ2-1; a weak D match, TRBD1 (5 bases). V shed 6 bases and J shed 9 bases, with 18 bases lying between them. The CDR3 covers 14 residues. In germline, CDR1 is MDHEN, CDR2 SYDVKM. CDR3 DNA sequence: TGTGCCAGCAGGGGTCAAGACAGTTACCGTGAGCAGTTCTTC. This codes for CASRGQDSYREQFF.

As for this clone: The sample carries other DNA sequences with the same CDR3. J is TRBJ1-3 and V is TRBV5-1, with unresolved D. V was cut by 1 base and J by 3 bases, with 5 bases left in between. The CDR3 runs to 13 residues. In germline, CDR1 is SGHRS, CDR2 YFSETQ. CDR3 protein: CASSLYSGNTIYF. The DNA of the CDR3 is TGCGCCAGCAGCTTGTACAGTGGAAACACCATATATTTT.

J is TRBJ1-5 and V is TRBV2, with TRBD1 matching 11 bases. Germline V gene data show CDR1 as SNHLY and CDR2 as FYNNEI. The CDR3 has 18 residues. Germline trimming cut 6 bases from V and 1 base from J; bases unmatched to any gene: 11. The CDR3 nucleotides read TGTGCCAGCAGACCCGGGACAGGGGGTGTGTGGAGCAATCAGCCCCAGCATTTT. This translates into CASRPGTGGVWSNQPQHF.

The V call is TRBV5-6, the J call TRBJ1-2; D ambiguous. V was trimmed by 4 bases and J by 13 bases, leaving 26 bases between them. CDR3 size: 15 residues. From germline, CDR1 is SGHDT and CDR2 YYEEEE. The CDR3, as DNA: TGTGCCAGCAGCCGAGGGCGGGAAGGAGTGGGGTCGCGCACCTTC. As protein: CASSRGREGVGSRTF.

The rearrangement joins TRBV18 to TRBJ1-4; perhaps TRBD1 as D (6 bases). Trimming pared 2 bases from V and 7 bases from J, leaving 14 bases between. The CDR3 runs to 15 residues. CDR1 KGHSH and CDR2 LQKENI come from the germline V gene. CDR3 amino acids: CASSPSGTLGEKLFF. In DNA form, the CDR3 reads TGTGCCAGCTCACCATCGGGGACACTGGGTGAAAAACTGTTTTTT. Full variable domain (rest looked up from reference TRBV18 and TRBJ1-4): NAGVMQNPRHLVRRRGQEARLRCSPMKGHSHVYWYRQLPEEGLKFMVYLQKENIIDESGMPKERFSAEFPKEGPSILRIQQVVRGDSAAYFCASSPSGTLGEKLFFGSGTQLSVL.

V usage is TRBV9 and J usage is TRBJ2-1; no clear D gene. V was trimmed by 4 bases and J by 9 bases, leaving 17 bases between them. CDR1 SGDLS and CDR2 YYNGEE come from the germline V gene. The CDR3 has 14 residues. CDR3 bases: TGTGCCAGCAGCCTACGGTCCCAGGTGGGTGAGCAGTTCTTC. As protein: CASSLRSQVGEQFF.

This clone is a singleton in its sample. The V call is TRBV5-1, the J call TRBJ1-4, with no clear D. This CDR3 comprises 15 residues. V lost 1 base, J lost 0 bases, and 7 bases lay in between. CDR1 and CDR2 from the germline V gene are SGHRS and YFSETQ. Here the CDR3 DNA reads TGCGCCAGCAGCTTGATTCCGGCAACTAATGAAAAACTGTTTTTT. Translation gives CASSLIPATNEKLFF.

In this sample, this clone turned up a few times. The V call is TRBV2, the J call TRBJ2-3, with 8 bases lining up with TRBD2. With V trimmed by 2 bases and J by 6 bases, 10 bases remained unmatched. Germline V lookup: CDR1 SNHLY, CDR2 FYNNEI. The CDR3 sequence is 16 residues long. The CDR3 DNA reads TGTGCCAGCAGTGAACGGGGGGCGGGAGGAGTGGATACGCAGTATTTT. Protein product: CASSERGAGGVDTQYF.

Concerning this clone itself: This sample also contains other DNA sequences that code for the same CDR3. The chain couples TRBV28 to TRBJ1-1; 11 nucleotides align to TRBD1. The length of the CDR3 is 14 residues. From germline, CDR1 is MDHEN and CDR2 SYDVKM. V lost 4 bases to trimming and J lost 5 bases; unmatched junction nucleotides: 3. The CDR3 loop reads CASSSGQGDTEAFF. In DNA form, the CDR3 reads TGTGCCAGCAGTTCGGGACAGGGGGATACTGAAGCTTTCTTT.

CDR3 coding DNA: TGTGCCAGCTCACCACCGTCCAGATCCTACGAGCAGTACTTC. It encodes CASSPPSRSYEQYF. V usage is TRBV18 and J usage is TRBJ2-7; no definite D call. The CDR3 sequence is 14 residues long. Trimming removed 0 bases at V and 1 base at J, with 7 bases between. The germline CDR1 and CDR2 sequences are KGHSH and LQKENI.

This chain links TRBV7-7 with TRBJ2-3; tentatively, D is TRBD2 (6 bases). V lost 5 bases and J 3 bases, leaving 18 bases between the germline ends. The length of the CDR3 is 16 residues. Germline V gives CDR1 SSHAT, CDR2 FNYEAQ (reference sequence). The CDR3 loop is CASSLTHSGGTDTQYF. CDR3 in DNA: TGTGCCAGCAGCCTTACTCATAGCGGCGGGACAGATACGCAGTATTTT.

A single count supports this clone. The J gene is TRBJ1-1, the V gene TRBV5-1; D gene ambiguous. The ends were cut back, 4 bases at V and 3 bases at J, with 13 bases in the middle. Germline-derived CDR1 and CDR2 are SGHRS and YFSETQ. The CDR3 totals 14 residues. In DNA form, the CDR3 reads TGCGCCAGCAGCCACCTAATCGGAGACACTGAAGCTTTCTTT. Encoded protein: CASSHLIGDTEAFF.

The chain carries TRBV27 and TRBJ2-2; 12 bases agree with TRBD2. Germline V CDR1 and CDR2: MNHEY, SMNVEV (reference sequence). V lost 6 bases to trimming and J lost 2 bases; unmatched junction nucleotides: 7. The CDR3 sequence is 17 residues long. For the CDR3, the DNA is TGTGCCAGCAGACCGTCTAGCGGGAGGGGAAACACCGGGGAGCTGTTTTTT. Amino acids: CASRPSSGRGNTGELFF.

In its sample, this clone was seen a few times. The rearrangement uses TRBV2 and TRBJ1-2; D is undetermined. V was pared by 6 bases and J by 2 bases, with 7 bases between. This CDR3 has 12 residues. CDR1 and CDR2 from the germline V gene are SNHLY and FYNNEI. The CDR3 DNA sequence: TGTGCCAGCAGGGGAGAGAACTATGGCTACACCTTC. The encoded protein is CASRGENYGYTF.

The chain has TRBV19 and TRBJ1-6, with TRBD1 as a possible D gene (5 bases). Germline values: CDR1 LNHDA, CDR2 SQIVND (reference sequence). V lost 2 bases and J lost 7, with 9 bases in between. The CDR3 totals 14 residues. CDR3 protein: CASSISAGNSPLHF. Here the CDR3 DNA reads TGTGCCAGTAGTATATCGGCAGGGAATTCACCCCTCCACTTT.

The chain links TRBV7-8 to TRBJ1-2, with 11 nucleotides matching TRBD1. The CDR3 extends over 15 amino acids. The V gene end was trimmed by 3 bases and the J gene end by 2 bases; junction bases not matched to a gene: 2. Germline CDR1 reads SGHVS; CDR2 reads FQNEAQ. The CDR3 loop is CASSFRTGGNYGYTF. The CDR3 DNA follows: TGTGCCAGCAGCTTCCGGACAGGGGGCAACTATGGCTACACCTTC.

The chain recombines TRBV2 with TRBJ1-1, with a tentative D call TRBD1 (6 bases). This CDR3 region has 14 residues. From germline, CDR1 is SNHLY and CDR2 FYNNEI. V was clipped by 1 base and J by 9 bases, with 15 bases between them. CDR3 in DNA: TGTGCCAGCAGTGAAGGACAGGACCGCCCTAAAGCTTTCTTT. As protein: CASSEGQDRPKAFF.